This TCR beta chain was captured by sequencing in a study of blood T cell repertoires in COVID-19. Profiling relied on immunoSEQ multiplex PCR, and the TCRdb table lists in-frame clones only, not all of them. The sample includes about 120,000 clones, 90% seen only once; the top ten take under 2%. Trimming left V 1 base short and J 0 bases short, with 13 bases between. In germline, CDR1 is SGHTA, CDR2 FQGNSA. This CDR3 is 18 amino acids long. This clone was counted a single time. Sample: peripheral blood. The sequence was obtained from a human donor with active COVID-19. The donor label of this sample is uncertain. The chain links TRBV7-2 to TRBJ2-6; perhaps TRBD1 as D (5 bases). CDR3 coding DNA: TGTGCCAGCAGCTTAGGGGGCCTTTCGGGCTCTGGGGCCAACGTCCTGACTTTC. Translating it yields CASSLGGLSGSGANVLTF.